Listed below are T cell receptor beta chains from one sample, sequenced in a study of blood T cell repertoires in COVID-19. Clones were read by immunoSEQ multiplex PCR, and TCRdb kept only the in-frame ones, dropping some. Counted here are approximately 15,000 clones, approximately 88% occurring once; the ten biggest clones make up 2.5% to 3.5%. The sequenced material came from peripheral blood. The receptor set was obtained from a human donor in a cohort sampled during active COVID-19. The CDR3 runs from the conserved cysteine through the conserved F or W. Clone size, where shown, is once, few, many, or a class for clones that have expanded.

CASSQAEGTEAFF - TRBV3-1/TRBV3-2
CASSVGGRSNTGELFF once TRBV9
CASTKPGGHYEQYF - TRBV2
CASSPWTEMNTEAFF - TRBV18
CASSLSGTGGLEAFF - TRBV5-1
CASSLGWGPASGTEAFF - TRBV5-4
CASSFSGRETQYF once TRBV5-8
CASSPSLYEQYF - TRBV11-2
CASSLSGGTYNEQFF - TRBV19
CASSDRGPQDEQFF few TRBV27
CASSLVQGQGNSPLHF - TRBV5-1
CASSLETLTGGNYGYTF - TRBV5-1
CASSPEGVGGLDTQYF once TRBV5-5
CASRRTGGAQGYTF - TRBV11-2
CASSSGTGRETQYF - TRBV19
CAWSLQQNTEAFF - TRBV30
CASSLGWTSGGAHNEQFF - TRBV5-1
CASNPSGSGANVLTF - TRBV5-1
CASSMDRGFDTIYF - TRBV19
CASSLEDQGNTEAFF - TRBV5-1
CASTNDLDRGRNEKLFF few TRBV2
CASRPGPDNTIYF - TRBV6-6
CASSQDSGIGGYTF - TRBV3-1/TRBV3-2
CASSPGTSQHEQFF - TRBV27
CASSPGTGEGYTF - TRBV9
CASSPQRGGTDTQYF - TRBV3-1/TRBV3-2